Following are 18 T cell receptor beta chains from one sample sequenced in a study of T-cell reconstitution after alpha-beta-depleted transplantation in children. The TCRbeta library was prepared with unique molecular identifiers. TCRdb re-derived calls from the PCR reads in MiXCR, one entry per CDR3 protein. Of almost 600,000 distinct CDR3 sequences listed, 25% to 30% are singletons. Sequenced material: PBMCs, taken before TCRalphabeta/CD19-depleted stem cell transplant. These receptors all stem from a boy less than two years old with Wiskott-Aldrich syndrome, due to receive a stem cell transplant.

CDR3 sequence reads: CAWSVVTNTEAFF. The CDR3 DNA reads as TGTGCCTGGAGTGTAGTTACGAACACTGAAGCTTTCTTT. This chain links TRBV30 with TRBJ1-1; D remains ambiguous. Trimming removed 0 bases at V and 1 base at J, with 6 bases between. The CDR3 loop spans 13 amino acids. Germline V gene lookup returns CDR1 GTSNPN and CDR2 SVGIG (reference sequence).

The chain combines TRBV10-2 with TRBJ2-4; 7 nucleotides agree with TRBD1. V lost 7 bases, J lost 0 bases, and 3 bases stayed unmatched. The length of the CDR3 is 14 residues. Germline CDR1 WSHSY, CDR2 SAAADI. The CDR3 spells CASKGARAKNIQYF. CDR3 nucleotide sequence: TGCGCCAGCAAGGGGGCCCGAGCCAAAAACATTCAGTACTTC.

The chain recombines TRBV27 with TRBJ2-1; D assignment may be TRBD1 or TRBD2 (5 bases each). The V gene lost 6 bases and the J gene lost 0 bases, with 18 bases spanning the gap. Looked up from germline, CDR1 is MNHEY and CDR2 is SMNVEV (reference sequence). The CDR3 sequence is 17 residues long. CDR3 protein: CASRGGGSTSSYNEQFF. Written as DNA, the CDR3 is TGTGCCAGCAGAGGTGGGGGATCAACGAGCTCCTACAATGAGCAGTTCTTC.

This clonotype was detected only a few times. The genes are TRBV6-5 and TRBJ1-5; D uncertain. CDR1 is MNHEY and CDR2 is SVGAGI in the germline V gene. V lost 2 bases and J 4 bases, leaving 12 bases between the germline ends. The CDR3 is 15 residues long. CDR3 loop: CASSYPGRENQPQHF. For the CDR3, the DNA is TGTGCCAGCAGTTACCCCGGACGGGAGAATCAGCCCCAGCATTTT.

CDR3 sequence reads: CASGDTGFGGYTF. CDR3 nucleotide sequence: TGTGCCAGCGGGGATACAGGGTTCGGGGGCTACACCTTC. The genes are TRBV25-1 and TRBJ1-2; a possible D gene is TRBD1 (6 bases). The CDR3 extends over 13 amino acids. In germline, CDR1 is MGHDK, CDR2 SYGVNS. The ends were cut back, 8 bases at V and 8 bases at J, with 18 bases in the middle.

The chain links TRBV11-2 to TRBJ2-1, with TRBD2 matching 10 bases. V lost 8 bases to trimming and J lost 5 bases; unmatched junction nucleotides: 9. Germline CDR1 and CDR2: SGHAT and FQNNGV. The length of the CDR3 is 15 residues. The CDR3 coding sequence is TGTGCCAGCGGGACACTAGCGGGATTTGACAATGAGCAGTTCTTC. Translating it yields CASGTLAGFDNEQFF.

The chain is built from TRBV2 and TRBJ2-3, with 8 bases aligning to TRBD2. This CDR3 has 14 residues. The germline CDR1 and CDR2 sequences are SNHLY and FYNNEI. Unmatched junction bases numbered 5, after V lost 7 bases and J lost 2 bases. The CDR3 nucleotides are TGTGCCAGCATTCGGGAGGGCAACACAGATACGCAGTATTTT. Its protein product is CASIREGNTDTQYF.

The V call is TRBV28, the J call TRBJ2-7, with TRBD1 matching 9 bases. The germline CDR1 and CDR2 sequences are MDHEN and SYDVKM. The CDR3 has 14 residues. Trimming cost V 5 bases and J 3 bases; bases outside gene matches: 5. The CDR3 DNA reads as TGTGCCAGCAGTGGGACAGGGACCATCTACGAGCAGTACTTC. Protein: CASSGTGTIYEQYF.

The chain combines TRBV5-1 with TRBJ2-6; the D gene could be TRBD1 or TRBD2 (5 bases each). V lost 7 bases, J lost 5 bases, and 13 bases lay in between. Germline V gene data show CDR1 as SGHRS and CDR2 as YFSETQ. The CDR3 contains 14 residues. For the CDR3, the DNA is TGCGCCAGCTCCCGGGACCTCAGGGCCAACGTCCTGACTTTC. As protein: CASSRDLRANVLTF. The whole variable domain, filled in from reference TRBV5-1 and TRBJ2-6, reads KAGVTQTPRYLIKTRGQQVTLSCSPISGHRSVSWYQQTPGQGLQFLFEYFSETQRNKGNFPGRFSGRQFSNSRSEMNVSTLELGDSALYLCASSRDLRANVLTFGAGSRLTVL.

The rearrangement joins TRBV20-1 to TRBJ2-1, with D possibly TRBD1 on 5 matching bases. The CDR3 is 15 residues long. Germline V gene lookup returns CDR1 DFQATT and CDR2 SNEGSKA (reference sequence). With 0 bases removed from V and 4 bases from J, the gap between germline ends came to 13 bases. In nucleotides, the CDR3 is TGCAGTGCTAGAGATCGGATGACAGCTTACAATGAGCAGTTCTTC. The encoded protein is CSARDRMTAYNEQFF.

This clonotype came up a few times. This rearrangement joins TRBV20-1 to TRBJ2-7; 10 bases map to TRBD2. Germline values: CDR1 DFQATT, CDR2 SNEGSKA (reference sequence). The CDR3 runs to 14 residues. The J segment lost 4 bases and the V segment lost 5 bases, leaving 8 bases of the junction unmatched. This chain's CDR3 is CSAGAGTSVYEQYF. The CDR3 coding sequence is TGCAGTGCTGGGGCCGGGACTAGCGTTTACGAGCAGTACTTC.

The chain joins TRBV29-1 to TRBJ2-5; 9 positions match TRBD2. Germline CDR1 is SQVTM and CDR2 is ANQGSEA. The CDR3 loop spans 12 amino acids. V trimming: 6 bases; J trimming: 6 bases; junction bases outside the gene matches: 5. CDR3 DNA sequence: TGCAGCGTGGGGCTAGCGGGAAAGACCCAGTACTTC. Amino acid sequence: CSVGLAGKTQYF.

This clonotype was counted a few times. The genes are TRBV3-1 and TRBJ2-3; TRBD1 might be the D (5 bases). Deletions cut 2 bases from V and 8 bases from J, with 8 bases between. There are 12 residues in the CDR3. The germline V gene has CDR1 LGHDT and CDR2 YNNKEL (reference sequence). Here the CDR3 DNA reads TGTGCCAGCAGCCAACAGCAGGGTACGCAGTATTTT. Its translation: CASSQQQGTQYF.

The V call is TRBV2, the J call TRBJ2-1, with 13 bases lining up with TRBD2. CDR3 size: 17 residues. V was pared by 6 bases and J by 12 bases, with 17 bases of the junction left unmatched. CDR1 is SNHLY and CDR2 is FYNNEI in the germline V gene. The CDR3 nucleotides read TGTGCCAGCAGACAGAGGACTAGCGGGAGATTCTGGGGCGTGCAGTTCTTC. Encoded protein: CASRQRTSGRFWGVQFF.

The V gene is TRBV20-1, the J gene TRBJ2-5; 8 positions match TRBD2. This CDR3 is 13 amino acids long. Germline CDR1 reads DFQATT; CDR2 reads SNEGSKA (reference sequence). V lost 2 bases and J lost 4; bases outside the gene matches: 3. CDR3 DNA sequence: TGCAGTGCTAGAATTAGCGGGACAGAGACCCAGTACTTC. The encoded protein is CSARISGTETQYF.

This clonotype was seen only a few times. The chain links TRBV7-9 to TRBJ2-5; D is possibly TRBD1 or TRBD2 (5 bases each). The V and J ends lost 5 bases and 1 base respectively, with 20 bases between them. Germline CDR1 reads SEHNR; CDR2 reads FQNEAQ (reference sequence). CDR3 length: 17 residues. In nucleotides, the CDR3 is TGTGCCAGCAGCCCCCGGGGTTGGGGCAGCCTCCAAGAGACCCAGTACTTC. Translating it yields CASSPRGWGSLQETQYF. The entire variable domain, with the rest obtained from reference TRBV7-9 and TRBJ2-5, is as follows: DTGVSQNPRHKITKRGQNVTFRCDPISEHNRLYWYRQTLGQGPEFLTYFQNEAQLEKSRLLSDRFSAERPKGSFSTLEIQRTEQGDSAMYLCASSPRGWGSLQETQYFGPGTRLLVL.

This clonotype was seen a few times. The chain has TRBV30 and TRBJ1-1; D unresolved. This CDR3 comprises 15 residues. Germline assignment: CDR1 GTSNPN and CDR2 SVGIG (reference sequence). The V and J ends lost 2 bases and 6 bases respectively, with 19 bases between them. The CDR3 reads CAWSSPIGSRAEAFF. CDR3 DNA: TGTGCCTGGAGTTCGCCCATAGGGTCGAGGGCTGAAGCTTTCTTT. The full variable domain, completed using reference TRBV30 and TRBJ1-1, is SQTIHQWPATLVQPVGSPLSLECTVEGTSNPNLYWYRQAAGRGLQLLFYSVGIGQISSEVPQNLSASRPQDRQFILSSKKLLLSDSGFYLCAWSSPIGSRAEAFFGQGTRLTVV.

This clonotype was observed a handful of times. The V call is TRBV10-3, the J call TRBJ2-7, with TRBD1 matching over 7 bases. CDR1 and CDR2 from the germline V gene are ENHRY and SYGVKD. J gave up 2 bases and V 10 bases, and 14 bases lay outside the gene matches. CDR3 length: 15 residues. CDR3 protein: CANPRDRRKAYEQYF. The CDR3 nucleotides read TGTGCCAACCCCCGGGACAGAAGAAAAGCCTACGAGCAGTACTTC.